This T cell receptor beta chain was retrieved from a study of patients and donors after allogeneic stem cell transplantation. TCRdb re-analysed the RT-PCR reads in MiXCR, keeping a single row per CDR3 protein. The data show fewer than 60,000 distinct CDR3 sequences, with roughly 13% seen just once and around 30% held by the top ten. The CDR3 loop spans 16 amino acids. Germline CDR1 LNHDA, CDR2 SQIVND (reference sequence). This clonotype was recorded only once. A much larger clonotype is one base distant, so this may be a read error. Sequenced material: blood, either unsorted or a sorted T cell fraction (not recorded which). V gene TRBV19 combines with J gene TRBJ1-6; D ambiguous. The sequence was obtained from a human donor who was either an allogeneic HSCT recipient or a stem cell or donor lymphocyte infusion donor (not recorded which). It is not recorded whose cells these are; they may come from a transplant donor. The CDR3 DNA sequence: TGTGCCTGTAGTATCCAGATGAGCTCCTATAATTCACCCCTCCACTTT. Translation: CACSIQMSSYNSPLHF.